These T cell receptor beta chains were read from a single sample in a study of post-analysis software for immune sequencing data. TCRdb analysed the PCR reads with MiXCR anew, one entry per CDR3 protein. The data show 740,000 or so distinct CDR3 sequences, approximately 53% seen once. The sequencing sample was made of blood. The receptors shown here come from a girl aged 10 to 17 with multiple sclerosis. CDR3s include the opening cysteine and the closing phenylalanine or tryptophan. A D gene is named only where the DNA matches it firmly. Some rows have no size entry. The others give once, few or many, or a class for an expanded clone.

V gene	D gene	J gene	clone size	CDR3 DNA	CDR3 protein
TRBV6-4	NA	TRBJ1-2	NA	TGTGCCAGCAGTGATTCAGGGAGGCAACTTGATGGCTACACCTTC	CASSDSGRQLDGYTF
TRBV27	TRBD2	TRBJ2-1	few	TGTGCCAGCAGTTTCGACCCGGTCCGGACTAGCGGGACGGAGGGCGATGAGCAGTTCTTC	CASSFDPVRTSGTEGDEQFF
TRBV20-1	TRBD1	TRBJ1-2	few	TGCAGTGCTAGAGATCCGACAGGGAACTATGGCTACACCTTC	CSARDPTGNYGYTF
TRBV25-1	NA	TRBJ2-6	NA	TGTGCCAGCAGTGATATCCGGGAAGGGGCCAACGTCCTGACTTTC	CASSDIREGANVLTF
TRBV7-8	NA	TRBJ2-1	few	TGTGCCAGCAGCTTAGTCCGGGGGTTCGGTGAGCAGTTCTTC	CASSLVRGFGEQFF
TRBV20-1	TRBD2	TRBJ2-3	NA	TGCAGTGCCAGGACTAGCGGGCTCACAGATACGCAGTATTTT	CSARTSGLTDTQYF
TRBV7-8	NA	TRBJ2-6	NA	TGTGCCAGCAGCTTAGGGATTCCTGGGGCCAACGTCCTGACTTTC	CASSLGIPGANVLTF
TRBV20-1	TRBD2	TRBJ2-7	NA	TGCAGTGCTAGAAAAAGGACTAGCAGCTACGAGCAGTACTTC	CSARKRTSSYEQYF
TRBV10-3	NA	TRBJ2-5	few	TGTGCCATCAGGGAAGGCCGACAAGAGACCCAGTACTTC	CAIREGRQETQYF
TRBV4-1	NA	TRBJ2-1	NA	TGCGCCAGCAGCCAAGTTAACATGATTTCCTACAATGAGCAGTTCTTC	CASSQVNMISYNEQFF
TRBV20-1	NA	TRBJ2-3	NA	TGCAGTGCCGTTGACGGCGGGGGCACAGATACGCAGTATTTT	CSAVDGGGTDTQYF
TRBV6-1	NA	TRBJ1-1	NA	TGTGCCAGCAGTGAAGGATTAGACAGGAGACTGAACACTGAAGCTTTCTTT	CASSEGLDRRLNTEAFF
TRBV7-2	NA	TRBJ2-7	NA	TGTGCCAGCAGCTTAGCTGGTCCGGTGAGACCGGTCGAAATTTACGAGCAGTACTTC	CASSLAGPVRPVEIYEQYF
TRBV20-1	NA	TRBJ2-7	few	TGCAGTGCTAGTGTCGGGGACCCCCATTCCTACGAGCAGTACTTC	CSASVGDPHSYEQYF
TRBV7-2	NA	TRBJ2-1	NA	TGTGCCGGCACCCTGAGCCTACACAATGAGCAGTTCTTC	CAGTLSLHNEQFF
TRBV12-3/TRBV12-4	NA	TRBJ1-2	NA	TGTGCCAGCAGTCCTTCCGGCTATGGCTACACCTTC	CASSPSGYGYTF
TRBV25-1	NA	TRBJ2-1	few	TGTGCCAGCAGTGAACTGGATAACAGGGCGCATGAGCAGTTCTTC	CASSELDNRAHEQFF
TRBV20-1	TRBD2	TRBJ2-5	NA	TGCAGTGCTAGCGAGGGAGGGCGGCAAGAGACCCAGTACTTC	CSASEGGRQETQYF
TRBV7-9	NA	TRBJ1-2	NA	TGTGCCAGCAGCTCCCGGGAGGGATATGGCTACACCTTC	CASSSREGYGYTF
TRBV20-1	NA	TRBJ1-2	few	TGCAGTGCTCCCGGAGGGTATGGCTACACCTTC	CSAPGGYGYTF
TRBV6-4	TRBD1	TRBJ2-3	NA	TGTGCCAGCAGTGATTCAGGGACAGGGATAGAAACGCAGTATTTT	CASSDSGTGIETQYF
TRBV7-2	TRBD1	TRBJ2-7	NA	TGTGCCAGCAGCTTAGCCCCAGGGGGCGATTACGAGCAGTACTTC	CASSLAPGGDYEQYF
TRBV20-1	NA	TRBJ1-3	NA	TGCAGTGCTAGTCTCCGGTCCTCTGGAAACACCATATATTTT	CSASLRSSGNTIYF
TRBV5-1	NA	TRBJ2-7	NA	TGCGCCAGCAGCCCCAGACGTGGGACATTCGCCTACGAGCAGTACTTC	CASSPRRGTFAYEQYF
TRBV10-3	NA	TRBJ2-5	NA	TGTGCCATCAGCGAGTTGTCAGAGCAGTACTTC	CAISELSEQYF
TRBV5-1	NA	TRBJ2-5	few	TGCGCCAGCAGCTTCGGGGTCGGGGAGACCCAGTACTTC	CASSFGVGETQYF
TRBV5-6	NA	TRBJ1-1	NA	TGTGCCAGCAGCTTGGAAGTACCCGGCACTGAAGCTTTCTTT	CASSLEVPGTEAFF
TRBV29-1	NA	TRBJ2-7	few	TGCAGCGCTAGGACCACCAGCCCCTACGAGCAGTACTTC	CSARTTSPYEQYF
TRBV18	NA	TRBJ2-1	NA	TGTGCCAGCTCACCAGTCGGACTCCCAGTCACGGACAATGAGCAGTTCTTC	CASSPVGLPVTDNEQFF